This entry concerns a single TCR beta chain. The sample is drawn from a study of T cell responses to AZD1222 COVID-19 vaccine. This table comes from immunoSEQ multiplex PCR, and its TCRdb copy is limited to in-frame clones, with some not included. This sample yields approximately 110,000 clones, of which roughly 90% are seen a single time; approximately 4.5% belongs to the top ten. The sequence came from an adult in good health. The sequencing here drew on peripheral blood, taken on day 0 of AZD1222 vaccination.

DNA of the CDR3: TGTGCCAGCAGCCTCTTCCAGGGCGAGACCCAGTACTTC. Its protein is CASSLFQGETQYF. The chain combines TRBV5-5 with TRBJ2-5; tentative D call: TRBD1 (5 bases). Per germline, CDR1 SGHKS and CDR2 YYEKEE (reference sequence). This CDR3 has 13 amino acids. Trimming took 4 bases from V and 5 from J, leaving 12 bases between them. The full variable domain, completed using reference TRBV5-5 and TRBJ2-5, is DAGVTQSPTHLIKTRGQQVTLRCSPISGHKSVSWYQQVLGQGPQFIFQYYEKEERGRGNFPDRFSARQFPNYSSELNVNALLLGDSALYLCASSLFQGETQYFGPGTRLLVL.